Each of the 29 T cell receptor beta chains below was sequenced from the same sample in a study of cytomegalovirus exposure and HLA in healthy donors. Sequencing was performed with immunoSEQ multiplex PCR; in TCRdb, only in-frame clones are kept and a portion is missing. The repertoire consists of about 83,000 clones, with approximately 96% occurring once and the leading ten covering 1.3%. The sample was PBMCs. Every receptor here comes from a woman aged 18-35 years in good health and CMV-seronegative.

The chain joins TRBV28 to TRBJ2-2, with D tentatively TRBD2 (5 bases). With 0 bases removed from V and 2 bases from J, the gap between germline ends came to 10 bases. Germline-derived CDR1 and CDR2 are MDHEN and SYDVKM. The CDR3 is 16 amino acids. The CDR3 DNA sequence: TGTGCCAGCAGTTTATGGTCGAGGGTAAACACCGGGGAGCTGTTTTTT. Its protein is CASSLWSRVNTGELFF.

This clone came up a few times. The chain recombines TRBV6-1 with TRBJ2-7; D unresolved. Germline loops: CDR1 MNHNS, CDR2 SASEGT. V was clipped by 1 base and J by 3 bases, with 13 bases between them. This CDR3 is 15 amino acids long. This chain's CDR3 is CASSEGATRNYEQYF. As DNA, the CDR3 is TGTGCCAGCAGTGAAGGGGCTACTCGAAACTACGAGCAGTACTTC.

The J gene is TRBJ1-2, the V gene TRBV28, with D possibly matching TRBD1 (5 bases). The length of the CDR3 is 12 residues. Trimming removed 8 bases at V and 8 bases at J, with 15 bases between. CDR1 is MDHEN and CDR2 is SYDVKM in the germline V gene. CDR3 bases: TGTGCCAGCGGGGGGGGGTCTAGGGGCTACACCTTC. Amino acids: CASGGGSRGYTF.

This clone was seen more than once but under ten times. The rearrangement links TRBV6-5 to TRBJ1-4; D remains unclear. Germline-derived CDR1 and CDR2 are MNHEY and SVGAGI. V shed 6 bases and J shed 7 bases, with 12 bases lying between them. The CDR3 extends over 13 amino acids. The CDR3 protein is CASSRRVSEKLFF. The CDR3 region has the DNA TGTGCCAGCAGCCGACGGGTTAGTGAAAAACTGTTTTTT.

The chain joins TRBV5-8 to TRBJ2-6; 8 bases line up with TRBD1. The CDR3 has 19 amino acids. Looked up from germline, CDR1 is SGHTS and CDR2 is YDEGEE. V lost 5 bases, J lost 0 bases, and 13 bases stayed unmatched. The CDR3 DNA is TGTGCCAGCAGTCGCTGGACAGGGCTCGTTCTCTCTGGGGCCAACGTCCTGACTTTC. Translated: CASSRWTGLVLSGANVLTF.

This chain joins TRBV4-1 and TRBJ2-1; possible D gene TRBD1, 5 bases. Germline loops: CDR1 MGHRA, CDR2 YSYEKL. The CDR3 length is 16 residues. The V gene lost 0 bases and the J gene lost 4 bases, with 13 bases spanning the gap. The CDR3 nucleotides read TGCGCCAGCAGCCAAGATCTGGTTTCAGGGTACAATGAGCAGTTCTTC. Amino acid sequence: CASSQDLVSGYNEQFF.

J is TRBJ2-1 and V is TRBV11-3; the match to TRBD1 covers 8 bases. The CDR3 consists of 17 residues. CDR1 is SGHNT and CDR2 is YENEEA in the germline V gene. Trimming took 6 bases from V and 3 from J; bases not matched to a gene: 13. The CDR3 protein is CASSNYLGQGYYNEQFF. The CDR3 DNA reads TGTGCCAGCAGTAATTACCTTGGACAGGGTTACTACAATGAGCAGTTCTTC.

The chain has TRBV19 and TRBJ1-5, with 12 bases aligning to TRBD1. The CDR3 length is 17 residues. Germline values: CDR1 LNHDA, CDR2 SQIVND (reference sequence). The J segment lost 7 bases and the V segment lost 9 bases, leaving 16 bases of the junction unmatched. The CDR3 nucleotides are TGTGCCAGCACTAGCGCCTGGGACAGGGGGCGCGGGCAGCCCCAGCATTTT. Its protein is CASTSAWDRGRGQPQHF.

The chain uses TRBV5-1 and TRBJ1-2; D gene ambiguous. Germline V gene data show CDR1 as SGHRS and CDR2 as YFSETQ. The CDR3 has 14 residues. The V end lost 4 bases, the J end lost 6 bases, and 16 bases lay between the germline ends. CDR3 amino acids: CASSPQVQVDGYTF. DNA for the CDR3: TGCGCCAGCAGCCCCCAGGTTCAGGTTGATGGCTACACCTTC.

This chain connects TRBV29-1 to TRBJ2-7; no firm D call. CDR1 is SQVTM and CDR2 is ANQGSEA in the germline V gene. This CDR3 comprises 11 residues. Trimming removed 4 bases at V and 6 bases at J, with 10 bases between. DNA of the CDR3: TGCAGCGTTGGGAGTAGTCGCGAGCAGTACTTC. The encoded protein is CSVGSSREQYF.

The V and J genes are TRBV7-6 and TRBJ2-1; TRBD1 agrees at 8 bases. This CDR3 has 16 amino acids. Germline CDR1 and CDR2: SGHVS and FNYEAQ. Germline trimming cut 5 bases from V and 0 bases from J; bases unmatched to any gene: 6. CDR3 sequence: CASSLRQGSSYNEQFF. CDR3 coding DNA: TGTGCCAGCAGCCTTCGACAGGGGAGCTCCTACAATGAGCAGTTCTTC.

This chain connects TRBV25-1 to TRBJ2-1; D ambiguous. Trimming cost V 3 bases and J 6 bases, with 6 bases left between them. The CDR3 has 12 residues. Germline V CDR1 and CDR2: MGHDK, SYGVNS. The CDR3 spells CASSESRNEQFF. The DNA for the CDR3 is TGTGCCAGCAGTGAGTCCCGCAATGAGCAGTTCTTC.

The V call is TRBV19, the J call TRBJ2-2; perhaps TRBD2 as D (6 bases). V was trimmed by 6 bases and J by 2 bases, leaving 10 bases between them. The CDR3 consists of 14 residues. Per the germline V gene, CDR1 is LNHDA and CDR2 is SQIVND (reference sequence). This chain's CDR3 is CASRLAPNTGELFF. The CDR3 DNA reads as TGTGCCAGTAGGCTAGCGCCTAACACCGGGGAGCTGTTTTTT.

J is TRBJ1-4 and V is TRBV6-5, with 7 bases matching TRBD1. The CDR3 runs 15 residues. The germline V gene encodes CDR1 MNHEY and CDR2 SVGAGI. V shed 0 bases, J shed 10 bases, and the junction held 8 bases outside the gene matches. The CDR3 DNA reads TGTGCCAGCAGTTACTCCGTCGTAGGGGGCGTAAAACTGTTTTTT. Translating it yields CASSYSVVGGVKLFF.

J is TRBJ2-6 and V is TRBV5-1, with TRBD2 matching 10 bases. Germline V gene data show CDR1 as SGHRS and CDR2 as YFSETQ. J was trimmed by 0 bases and V by 4 bases; bases with no gene match: 7. CDR3 length: 18 amino acids. CDR3 amino acids: CASSNPSGGSSGANVLTF. CDR3 DNA sequence: TGCGCCAGCAGCAACCCTAGCGGGGGCTCCTCTGGGGCCAACGTCCTGACTTTC.

V and J are TRBV5-1 and TRBJ2-4; 7 bases fit TRBD2. Germline assignment: CDR1 SGHRS and CDR2 YFSETQ. The CDR3 sequence is 15 residues long. Trimming at V came to 4 bases and at J to 4 bases, leaving 8 bases not matched to a gene. The CDR3 reads CASSRKTGGKNIQYF. In DNA form, the CDR3 reads TGCGCCAGCAGCCGCAAAACCGGGGGGAAAAACATTCAGTACTTC.

This sequence joins TRBV10-2 and TRBJ2-5; D might be TRBD1 (6 bases). Germline loops: CDR1 WSHSY, CDR2 SAAADI. V shed 2 bases and J shed 7 bases, with 11 bases lying between them. The CDR3 is made up of 13 amino acids. CDR3 amino acids: CASSEGGPGTQYF. The CDR3 nucleotides read TGCGCCAGCAGTGAGGGGGGCCCGGGGACCCAGTACTTC.

V usage is TRBV4-1 and J usage is TRBJ1-3; the D is unclear. Germline V gene data show CDR1 as MGHRA and CDR2 as YSYEKL. This CDR3 spans 17 amino acids. The V and J ends lost 0 bases and 0 bases respectively, with 12 bases between them. The CDR3 reads CASSQDIPQLSGNTIYF. As DNA, the CDR3 is TGCGCCAGCAGCCAAGATATCCCCCAACTCTCTGGAAACACCATATATTTT.

The rearrangement uses TRBV5-8 and TRBJ1-5, with 7 bases identical to TRBD1. CDR1 is SGHTS and CDR2 is YDEGEE in the germline V gene. This CDR3 is 15 amino acids long. V lost 2 bases to trimming and J lost 4 bases; unmatched junction nucleotides: 6. The CDR3 loop is CASSLGQVANQPQHF. The CDR3 nucleotides are TGTGCCAGCAGCTTAGGACAGGTGGCAAATCAGCCCCAGCATTTT.

The J gene is TRBJ1-3, the V gene TRBV7-8; TRBD1 matches 11 bases. The germline V gene has CDR1 SGHVS and CDR2 FQNEAQ. V shed 5 bases, J shed 4 bases, and the junction held 10 bases outside the gene matches. The CDR3 length is 17 residues. The CDR3 spells CASSAWRTGGRGNTIYF. Here the CDR3 DNA reads TGTGCCAGCAGCGCTTGGCGGACAGGGGGCCGGGGAAACACCATATATTTT. Full variable domain (remainder filled in from reference TRBV7-8 and TRBJ1-3): GAGVSQSPRYKVAKRGQDVALRCDPISGHVSLFWYQQALGQGPEFLTYFQNEAQLDKSGLPSDRFFAERPEGSVSTLKIQRTQQEDSAVYLCASSAWRTGGRGNTIYFGEGSWLTVV.

The V gene is TRBV6-5, the J gene TRBJ2-7, with TRBD1 matching 7 bases. In germline, CDR1 is MNHEY, CDR2 SVGAGI. The CDR3 has 14 residues. The V segment lost 6 bases and the J segment 2 bases; nucleotides outside the gene matches: 7. CDR3 in amino acids: CASSRPTGTYEQYF. Written as DNA, the CDR3 is TGTGCCAGCAGCCGCCCGACAGGGACCTACGAGCAGTACTTC.

This rearrangement joins TRBV18 to TRBJ2-3, with 10 bases identical to TRBD2. V shed 3 bases and J 4 bases; nucleotides not matched to a gene: 4. Germline V gene data show CDR1 as KGHSH and CDR2 as LQKENI. The CDR3 covers 15 residues. CDR3 sequence: CASSPSLAGADTQYF. The CDR3, as DNA: TGTGCCAGCTCACCTAGCCTAGCGGGAGCAGATACGCAGTATTTT.

This clone was counted a single time. The genes are TRBV4-1 and TRBJ2-7, with D hard to call. The CDR3 loop spans 15 amino acids. V was cut by 1 base and J by 0 bases, with 10 bases left in between. The germline CDR1 and CDR2 sequences are MGHRA and YSYEKL. Written as DNA, the CDR3 is TGCGCCAGCAGCCAAGCAGAGGTGAGCTCCTACGAGCAGTACTTC. Protein product: CASSQAEVSSYEQYF.

The gene calls are TRBV27 and TRBJ2-7; tentatively, D is TRBD2 (5 bases). V was pared by 2 bases and J by 3 bases, with 11 bases between. Germline V CDR1 and CDR2: MNHEY, SMNVEV (reference sequence). This CDR3 spans 14 amino acids. DNA for the CDR3: TGTGCCAGCAGTTTAAAGGGAGCCGGCTACGAGCAGTACTTC. Translated: CASSLKGAGYEQYF.

The V gene is TRBV7-2, the J gene TRBJ1-2; the D gene is possibly TRBD1 (5 bases). Trimming took 1 base from V and 4 from J, leaving 10 bases between them. CDR1 and CDR2 (germline): SGHTA, FQGNSA. This CDR3 has 14 residues. The CDR3 loop reads CASSLGSRGYGYTF. In DNA, the CDR3 is TGTGCCAGCAGCTTAGGCTCAAGGGGCTATGGCTACACCTTC.

This chain joins TRBV5-1 and TRBJ2-7; D may be TRBD1 (5 bases). The CDR3 spans 18 residues. Germline CDR1 and CDR2: SGHRS and YFSETQ. V shed 3 bases and J shed 0 bases, with 22 bases lying between them. The CDR3 nucleotides are TGCGCCAGCAGCTCCCCGCGCCACACCAGGGATAGCTCCTACGAGCAGTACTTC. This translates into CASSSPRHTRDSSYEQYF.

The V and J genes are TRBV7-6 and TRBJ1-1, with 8 bases identical to TRBD1. CDR1 and CDR2 (germline): SGHVS, FNYEAQ. CDR3 size: 17 residues. The V segment lost 2 bases and the J segment 4 bases; nucleotides outside the gene matches: 12. As DNA, the CDR3 is TGTGCCAGCAGCTTAAGGTTATCGACAGGGGTGTTCACTGAAGCTTTCTTT. Translation gives CASSLRLSTGVFTEAFF.

This chain joins TRBV5-1 and TRBJ2-2; D remains unclear. Germline CDR1 SGHRS, CDR2 YFSETQ. CDR3 length: 13 residues. The ends were cut back, 0 bases at V and 3 bases at J, with 3 bases in the middle. This CDR3 reads CASSLAHTGELFF. Here the CDR3 DNA reads TGCGCCAGCAGCTTGGCTCACACCGGGGAGCTGTTTTTT.

This rearrangement joins TRBV11-2 to TRBJ2-5; 15 nucleotides line up with TRBD2. This CDR3 has 18 residues. Germline loops: CDR1 SGHAT, CDR2 FQNNGV. V dropped 1 base and J dropped 1; count of bases not matched to a gene: 4. CDR3 DNA: TGTGCCAGCAGCTTAGGGGGACTAGCGGGAGGTCTCCAAGAGACCCAGTACTTC. This codes for CASSLGGLAGGLQETQYF.